The clone carrying this T cell receptor beta chain occurred many times. As yet, its antigen is unknown. Time point specified: pre-sensitization, week 0. Sample treatment: therapeutic diphenylcyclopropenone sensitization with weekly scalp DPC. Total RNA was isolated from whole blood that had not been fractionated. The record originates from a study of human T cells and chemical hapten exposure. Across the study: Skin on the upper inner arm, around 2 cm by around 2 cm in size, was sensitized with 2% DPC. Findings and caveats of the study: Among TCRs, those above 1 in 1000 frequency were unaffected by DPC sensitization.

The V end was cut by 5 bases, the J end by 6 bases, with 14 bases between. The CDR3 totals 15 residues. Unique molecular identifiers were linked by the library to individual cDNA molecules. MiXCR was run by TCRdb on the RACE reads, yielding one entry per CDR3 protein. The sample lists 55,000 to 75,000 distinct CDR3 sequences, roughly 6.7% occurring once. Sequenced here: whole blood, sampled in connection with sensitization to the hapten diphenylcyclopropenone (DPC). The chain is built from TRBV12-3 or TRBV12-4 and TRBJ1-6; D call uncertain. This clonotype was sampled from a woman aged 25 to 45 with alopecia areata. Some clones in this sample may be carry-over from other donors' samples. CDR3 nucleotides: TGTGCCAGCAGTCCTTCCGGAGCCCCTAATTCACCCCTCCACTTT. This encodes CASSPSGAPNSPLHF.